The 30 T cell receptor beta chains below were found in one sample sequenced in a study of response to subunit inactivated influenza vaccine (dated by TCRdb to the late 2010s). Library creation used RT-PCR. Reads for this sample came from an Illumina HiSeq 2500. Clones were called with MiXCR by TCRdb after fastp trimmed the public reads at Q25, and only in-frame beta chains were retained. Rows with one shared CDR3 protein collapse into an entry with the most common genes and DNA. A total of approximately 680,000 distinct CDR3 sequences appear in this sample, around 16% of them only once. More than 9% of the sample rests with the top ten. Sequences were derived from PBMCs from blood, sampled about 13 days after vaccination. These receptors all come from a man in his forties or fifties who received an inactivated influenza vaccine. Donor details come from another sample of the same person, matched by shared clones.

The chain employs TRBV6-2 or TRBV6-3 and TRBJ2-1; 7 nucleotides line up with TRBD2. This CDR3 is built from 18 residues. Germline V gives CDR1 MNHEY, CDR2 SVGEGT. The V and J ends lost 0 bases and 8 bases, in that order; junction bases with no gene match: 16. Written as DNA, the CDR3 is TGTGCCAGCAGTTACTCTGCCTATAGACCCGCGGGAGAACATGAGCAGTTCTTC. Its translation: CASSYSAYRPAGEHEQFF.

This clonotype was counted many times. The chain carries TRBV5-6 and TRBJ2-3, with 8 positions matching TRBD2. V dropped 4 bases and J dropped 1; count of bases not matched to a gene: 5. CDR1 is SGHDT and CDR2 is YYEEEE in the germline V gene. The CDR3 runs 15 residues. For the CDR3, the DNA is TGTGCCAGCAGCCCTAGCGGGCTCCGCACAGATACGCAGTATTTT. It yields the protein CASSPSGLRTDTQYF.

A few counts support this clonotype. The rearrangement links TRBV10-3 to TRBJ1-2; D is possibly TRBD1 (6 bases). This CDR3 spans 15 amino acids. V was shortened by 0 bases and J by 8 bases, with 16 bases between the two germline ends. Looked up from germline, CDR1 is ENHRY and CDR2 is SYGVKD. The CDR3 is CAISESDRRRGGYTF. The CDR3 bases are TGTGCCATCAGTGAGTCTGACAGGCGGCGCGGGGGCTACACCTTC.

The V and J genes are TRBV20-1 and TRBJ1-6; weak D call: TRBD1 (5 bases). The germline V gene has CDR1 DFQATT and CDR2 SNEGSKA (reference sequence). CDR3 length equals 14 residues. With 7 bases removed from V and 7 bases from J, the gap between germline ends came to 17 bases. The CDR3 nucleotides are TGCAGTGTACGTGGCAGGGATACGAATTCACCCCTCCACTTT. This gives the protein CSVRGRDTNSPLHF.

This clonotype was recorded a few times. The chain has TRBV12-3 or TRBV12-4 and TRBJ2-7, with TRBD2 identical over 13 bases. Trimming removed 5 bases from V and 0 bases from J; junction bases left unmatched: 7. The CDR3 has 17 residues. The CDR3 loop is CASSMTSGGLSSYEQYF. CDR3 DNA: TGTGCCAGCAGTATGACTAGCGGGGGGCTGAGCTCCTACGAGCAGTACTTC.

This clonotype was recorded a few times. V usage is TRBV3-1 and J usage is TRBJ2-1; D possibly corresponds to TRBD1 (5 bases). The CDR3 is made up of 19 amino acids. CDR1 and CDR2 (germline): LGHDT, YNNKEL (reference sequence). V shed 0 bases and J shed 0 bases, with 18 bases lying between them. The CDR3 sequence: CASSQDLRGVGPSYNEQFF. CDR3 in DNA: TGTGCCAGCAGCCAAGATCTAAGGGGTGTCGGACCCTCCTACAATGAGCAGTTCTTC.

V and J are TRBV10-2 and TRBJ2-1; 10 bases are shared with TRBD2. The germline gives CDR1 WSHSY, CDR2 SAAADI. J was trimmed by 2 bases and V by 7 bases; bases with no gene match: 11. CDR3 size: 17 residues. CDR3 in amino acids: CASNSGGPPHPYNEQFF. Written as DNA, the CDR3 is TGCGCCAGCAATAGCGGGGGGCCCCCCCACCCCTACAATGAGCAGTTCTTC.

This clonotype occurred a few times. The chain has TRBV24-1 and TRBJ2-1, with unresolved D. Trimming cost V 1 base and J 5 bases, with 14 bases left between them. Germline V gene sequence: CDR1 KGHDR, CDR2 SFDVKD. The CDR3 extends over 16 amino acids. The CDR3, as DNA: TGTGCCACCAGTGATTTCAGCAGACGAGGCAACAATGAGCAGTTCTTC. The encoded protein is CATSDFSRRGNNEQFF.

The CDR3 DNA sequence: TGTGCCAGCAGCCAGGGGGGGAGGCAGCCCCAGCATTTT. Protein: CASSQGGRQPQHF. The chain has TRBV3-1 and TRBJ1-5; a weak D match, TRBD1 (5 bases). The germline V gene has CDR1 LGHDT and CDR2 YNNKEL (reference sequence). V was cut by 3 bases and J by 7 bases, with 10 bases left in between. This CDR3 has 13 residues.

This clonotype was detected a few times. The chain uses TRBV6-2 or TRBV6-3 and TRBJ2-1; D perhaps matches TRBD2 (5 bases). The CDR3 spans 19 residues. Trimming cost V 3 bases and J 0 bases, with 21 bases left between them. The germline gives CDR1 MNHEY, CDR2 SVGEGT. The CDR3 here is CASSYSLEVDFSSYNEQFF. CDR3 in DNA: TGTGCCAGCAGTTATTCTCTCGAAGTGGACTTCAGCTCCTACAATGAGCAGTTCTTC.

This clonotype has only a few counts. J is TRBJ2-2 and V is TRBV7-2, with D hard to call. Per germline, CDR1 SGHTA and CDR2 FQGNSA. This CDR3 has 15 amino acids. V was shortened by 5 bases and J by 1 base, with 11 bases between the two germline ends. CDR3 bases: TGTGCCAGCAGCACCAGACTGGGGAACACCGGGGAGCTGTTTTTT. This codes for CASSTRLGNTGELFF.

The chain recombines TRBV3-1 with TRBJ1-5, with 10 bases matching TRBD1. This CDR3 region has 18 residues. The ends lost 4 bases at V and 0 bases at J; junction bases unmatched: 9. Germline CDR1 reads LGHDT; CDR2 reads YNNKEL (reference sequence). The CDR3 coding sequence is TGTGCCAGCAGCCCCTGGACAGGGGGAGTCATTAGCAATCAGCCCCAGCATTTT. Translating gives CASSPWTGGVISNQPQHF.

The chain carries TRBV29-1 and TRBJ2-3; 8 nucleotides align to TRBD1. The germline gives CDR1 SQVTM, CDR2 ANQGSEA. This CDR3 has 15 amino acids. J was trimmed by 0 bases and V by 6 bases; bases with no gene match: 8. The CDR3 sequence is CSVGLGTGSTDTQYF. The DNA of the CDR3 is TGCAGCGTGGGTCTTGGGACAGGCAGCACAGATACGCAGTATTTT.

This clonotype was counted a few times. Here the CDR3 reads CASTLRAGNTIYF. The CDR3 coding sequence is TGTGCCAGCACACTTAGGGCTGGAAACACCATATATTTT. This chain links TRBV12-3 or TRBV12-4 with TRBJ1-3; D not certain. The CDR3 extends over 13 amino acids. The V end lost 7 bases, the J end lost 2 bases, and 9 bases lay between the germline ends.

The table lists this clonotype with a few counts. This chain links TRBV6-2 or TRBV6-3 with TRBJ2-1; no firm D call. V lost 6 bases and J 6 bases, leaving 9 bases between the germline ends. Per germline, CDR1 MNHEY and CDR2 SVGEGT. The CDR3 consists of 12 residues. For the CDR3, the DNA is TGTGCCAGCAGGCGTAGCCCCAATGAGCAGTTCTTC. Protein product: CASRRSPNEQFF.

This chain links TRBV12-3 or TRBV12-4 with TRBJ2-7; 9 nucleotides align to TRBD1. The length of the CDR3 is 16 residues. V lost 3 bases and J lost 0; bases outside the gene matches: 6. CDR3 sequence reads: CASSFPGQGFSYEQYF. CDR3 nucleotides: TGTGCCAGCAGTTTCCCGGGACAGGGTTTCTCCTACGAGCAGTACTTC.

The chain has TRBV20-1 and TRBJ2-2; the D gene is possibly TRBD2 (5 bases). The CDR3 is made up of 16 amino acids. Germline assignment: CDR1 DFQATT and CDR2 SNEGSKA (reference sequence). V was clipped by 4 bases and J by 3 bases, with 18 bases between them. The CDR3 spells CSATGPPTRHTGELFF. CDR3 DNA sequence: TGCAGTGCTACCGGGCCCCCTACTAGGCACACCGGGGAGCTGTTTTTT.

J is TRBJ2-1 and V is TRBV29-1; D is undetermined. The CDR3 covers 12 residues. Germline CDR1 reads SQVTM; CDR2 reads ANQGSEA. V was pared by 3 bases and J by 8 bases, with 11 bases between. The CDR3 region has the DNA TGCAGCGTTGACAATAGACCCGATGAGCAGTTCTTC. Translating gives CSVDNRPDEQFF.

This clonotype was seen many times. The chain is built from TRBV4-2 and TRBJ2-3; TRBD1 matches at 7 bases. Germline V gene sequence: CDR1 LGHNA, CDR2 YNFKEQ. V lost 5 bases and J lost 0; bases outside the gene matches: 8. The CDR3 is 16 amino acids. CDR3 residues: CASSTRQGTSTDTQYF. The CDR3 DNA is TGTGCCAGCAGCACGCGACAGGGAACTAGCACAGATACGCAGTATTTT.

This clonotype has a count of ten or more. The chain joins TRBV25-1 to TRBJ2-5; TRBD1 matches at 7 bases. CDR1 and CDR2 from the germline V gene are MGHDK and SYGVNS. This CDR3 comprises 14 residues. Germline trimming cut 3 bases from V and 9 bases from J; bases unmatched to any gene: 10. CDR3 residues: CASSDHTGDGAQYF. The CDR3, as DNA: TGTGCCAGCAGTGACCATACAGGGGACGGGGCCCAGTACTTC.

This sequence joins TRBV3-1 and TRBJ1-4; TRBD1 matches at 10 bases. Germline CDR1 LGHDT, CDR2 YNNKEL (reference sequence). Unmatched junction bases numbered 9, after V lost 4 bases and J lost 7 bases. This CDR3 spans 16 amino acids. In nucleotides, the CDR3 is TGTGCCAGCAGCCTCCGGACAGGGGGGACTTCTGAAAAACTGTTTTTT. This sequence encodes CASSLRTGGTSEKLFF.

A few counts support this clonotype. CDR3 DNA sequence: TGCAGCGTCGCTGACGGACTTTACAATGAGCAGTTCTTC. This codes for CSVADGLYNEQFF. The genes are TRBV29-1 and TRBJ2-1; tentative D call: TRBD2 (5 bases). V was trimmed by 6 bases and J by 4 bases, leaving 13 bases between them. Germline CDR1 SQVTM, CDR2 ANQGSEA. The CDR3 totals 13 residues.

The chain uses TRBV7-8 and TRBJ2-7, with D hard to call. This CDR3 is built from 16 residues. The germline CDR1 and CDR2 sequences are SGHVS and FQNEAQ. Trimming left V 1 base short and J 1 base short, with 14 bases between. The DNA for the CDR3 is TGTGCCAGCAGCTTAGAGTCCCTAGGCCGATCCTACGAGCAGTACTTC. Its protein product is CASSLESLGRSYEQYF.

The chain carries TRBV3-1 and TRBJ1-1, with D possibly matching TRBD1 (5 bases). This CDR3 has 16 residues. The germline V gene encodes CDR1 LGHDT and CDR2 YNNKEL (reference sequence). V was shortened by 0 bases and J by 6 bases, with 17 bases between the two germline ends. In DNA form, the CDR3 reads TGTGCCAGCAGCCAAGATTTGGGACTGCGGGTATCTGAAGCTTTCTTT. Translated: CASSQDLGLRVSEAFF. The full variable domain, in which reference TRBV3-1 and TRBJ1-1 provide the parts outside the CDR3, is DTAVSQTPKYLVTQMGNDKSIKCEQNLGHDTMYWYKQDSKKFLKIMFSYNNKELIINETVPNRFSPKSPDKAHLNLHINSLELGDSAVYFCASSQDLGLRVSEAFFGQGTRLTVV.

This clonotype was detected a few times. The chain carries TRBV5-1 and TRBJ2-2; weak D call: TRBD1 (5 bases). CDR3 length: 13 residues. Germline CDR1 is SGHRS and CDR2 is YFSETQ. Between the trimmed V and J ends, which lost 7 bases and 3 bases, there was a span of 10 bases. As DNA, the CDR3 is TGCGCCAGCCGGCAAGGGGACACCGGGGAGCTGTTTTTT. Its translation is CASRQGDTGELFF. The full variable domain, in which reference TRBV5-1 and TRBJ2-2 provide the parts outside the CDR3, is KAGVTQTPRYLIKTRGQQVTLSCSPISGHRSVSWYQQTPGQGLQFLFEYFSETQRNKGNFPGRFSGRQFSNSRSEMNVSTLELGDSALYLCASRQGDTGELFFGEGSRLTVL.

The V call is TRBV19, the J call TRBJ2-1; TRBD1 aligns across 8 bases. This CDR3 is built from 16 residues. Germline V gene lookup returns CDR1 LNHDA and CDR2 SQIVND (reference sequence). V was pared by 4 bases and J by 1 base, with 6 bases of the junction left unmatched. CDR3 protein: CASSNRDRGSYNEQFF. The DNA of the CDR3 is TGTGCCAGTAGTAACCGTGACAGGGGTTCCTACAATGAGCAGTTCTTC.

This chain links TRBV4-3 with TRBJ2-7; D is possibly TRBD2 (5 bases). The V end was cut by 0 bases, the J end by 5 bases, with 11 bases between. CDR1 LGHNA and CDR2 YSLEER come from the germline V gene. The CDR3 sequence is 14 residues long. CDR3 residues: CASSQEAAGDEQYF. CDR3 sequence (DNA): TGCGCCAGCAGCCAAGAGGCTGCCGGGGACGAGCAGTACTTC.

The chain has TRBV12-3 or TRBV12-4 and TRBJ1-1; TRBD1 might be the D (6 bases). The CDR3 length is 14 residues. V gave up 5 bases and J gave up 4 bases, with 14 bases separating them. CDR3 protein: CASSPEGGGTEAFF. DNA for the CDR3: TGTGCCAGCAGTCCCGAGGGAGGGGGCACTGAAGCTTTCTTT.

The V gene is TRBV20-1, the J gene TRBJ2-7; D is undetermined. V lost 6 bases to trimming and J lost 2 bases, with 11 bases between them. Per the germline V gene, CDR1 is DFQATT and CDR2 is SNEGSKA (reference sequence). The CDR3 loop spans 12 amino acids. The CDR3 DNA is TGCAGTGCCACGGTCGACGCCTACGAGCAGTACTTC. This gives the protein CSATVDAYEQYF.

The chain employs TRBV30 and TRBJ1-1; D is undetermined. Per germline, CDR1 GTSNPN and CDR2 SVGIG (reference sequence). Trimming left V 2 bases short and J 1 base short, with 11 bases between. This CDR3 comprises 14 residues. The CDR3 here is CAWSKQSPNTEAFF. CDR3 coding DNA: TGTGCCTGGAGTAAACAGAGCCCGAACACTGAAGCTTTCTTT.